The 21 T cell receptor beta chains below come from one sample, sequenced in a study of vaccination and CD4 T cells after COVID-19. With the Oncomine TCR Beta short-read assay, DNA from cultured CD4+ T cells was sequenced. TCRdb re-derived calls from the PCR reads in MiXCR, one entry per CDR3 protein. The repertoire has almost 20,000 distinct CDR3 sequences, around 46% of them found once; the top ten carry 3%. As to treatment: approximately 10-day PBMC culture with coronavirus spike peptide pools or control peptides (ViraFEST assay). No antigen has been assigned to these receptors. Sequenced material: CD4+ T cells from blood, cultured in vitro, taken after SARS-CoV-2 vaccination. The receptors come from a human donor who had recovered from COVID-19.

This clonotype was counted only a few times. The chain has TRBV20-1 and TRBJ1-2; D perhaps matches TRBD1 (6 bases). V lost 4 bases to trimming and J lost 5 bases, with 17 bases between them. Per germline, CDR1 DFQATT and CDR2 SNEGSKA (reference sequence). The CDR3 loop spans 14 amino acids. The CDR3 region is CSATDSQRPYGYTF. The CDR3 DNA sequence: TGCAGTGCTACGGACAGTCAGCGGCCGTATGGCTACACCTTC.

This clonotype was seen only a few times. This chain links TRBV20-1 with TRBJ1-2; D is unclear. In germline, CDR1 is DFQATT, CDR2 SNEGSKA (reference sequence). This CDR3 has 13 residues. Trimming took 3 bases from V and 2 from J, leaving 10 bases between them. The CDR3, as DNA: TGCAGTGCTAGCCGGTTAGTGAACTATGGCTACACCTTC. Translated: CSASRLVNYGYTF.

The gene calls are TRBV4-1 and TRBJ2-1; 9 nucleotides match TRBD1. This CDR3 has 16 amino acids. The germline gives CDR1 MGHRA, CDR2 YSYEKL. J was trimmed by 4 bases and V by 1 base; bases with no gene match: 5. The CDR3: CASSQVGDRAYNEQFF. CDR3 nucleotide sequence: TGCGCCAGCAGCCAAGTAGGGGACAGGGCGTACAATGAGCAGTTCTTC.

The chain has TRBV6-2 or TRBV6-3 and TRBJ1-1; TRBD1 might be the D (6 bases). Germline loops: CDR1 MNHEY, CDR2 SVGEGT. The CDR3 extends over 13 amino acids. The V end was cut by 11 bases, the J end by 4 bases, with 17 bases between. CDR3 protein: CAGGGGLGTEAFF. The CDR3 coding sequence is TGTGCCGGCGGGGGCGGGCTGGGCACTGAAGCTTTCTTT.

J is TRBJ1-3 and V is TRBV21-1. TRBV21-1 corresponds to a pseudogene. CDR3 length: 16 amino acids. For the CDR3, the DNA is TGTGCCAGCACCGATGGGATCCTGATCTCTGGAAACACCATATATTTT. This sequence encodes CASTDGILISGNTIYF.

This clonotype has more than one count but fewer than ten. This chain links TRBV6-2 or TRBV6-3 with TRBJ2-7, with 11 bases matching TRBD1. Per germline, CDR1 MNHEY and CDR2 SVGEGT. The CDR3 loop spans 16 amino acids. The trim removed 4 bases at V and 4 bases at J, leaving 9 bases unmatched. Here the CDR3 DNA reads TGTGCCAGCAGTTCCCTCCGGGACAGGGGGTTGTACGAGCAGTACTTC. It encodes CASSSLRDRGLYEQYF.

This sequence joins TRBV5-6 and TRBJ2-1; 8 nucleotides align to TRBD2. CDR3 length: 16 residues. In germline, CDR1 is SGHDT, CDR2 YYEEEE. V shed 4 bases, J shed 7 bases, and the junction held 13 bases outside the gene matches. In nucleotides, the CDR3 is TGTGCCAGCAGCGTGGCGGGGGGCGGGGGGCGGAATGAGCAGTTCTTC. Residues: CASSVAGGGGRNEQFF.

The count of this clonotype is one. This chain uses TRBV12-3 or TRBV12-4 with TRBJ2-1; 9 bases line up with TRBD1. The junction had 7 bases not matched to a gene; V was cut back by 6 bases and J by 7 bases. The length of the CDR3 is 14 residues. CDR3 loop: CASRPGTGRNEQFF. The CDR3 nucleotides read TGTGCCAGCAGACCCGGGACAGGGAGGAATGAGCAGTTCTTC.

The chain employs TRBV5-4 and TRBJ1-2; D remains ambiguous. Germline lookup yields CDR1 SGHNT and CDR2 YYREEE (reference sequence). The CDR3 has 15 residues. Trimming stripped 0 bases from V and 2 bases from J, with 11 bases between. CDR3 in amino acids: CASSLGLDTNYGYTF. The DNA of the CDR3 is TGTGCCAGCAGCTTGGGATTGGATACAAACTATGGCTACACCTTC.

The J gene is TRBJ2-5, the V gene TRBV18; TRBD2 matches at 10 bases. Looked up from germline, CDR1 is KGHSH and CDR2 is LQKENI. The trim removed 5 bases at V and 1 base at J, leaving 4 bases unmatched. This CDR3 has 15 residues. Written as DNA, the CDR3 is TGTGCCAGCTCAAAATTAGCGGGGGGCCAAGAGACCCAGTACTTC. Protein product: CASSKLAGGQETQYF.

This clonotype was recorded a few times. This sequence joins TRBV7-9 and TRBJ2-5; D might be TRBD1 or TRBD2, each matching 5 bases. The CDR3 is 12 amino acids. The germline V gene has CDR1 SEHNR and CDR2 FQNEAQ (reference sequence). The ends were cut back, 8 bases at V and 5 bases at J, with 12 bases in the middle. CDR3: CASEGMGETQYF. The CDR3 nucleotides read TGTGCCAGCGAGGGGATGGGGGAGACCCAGTACTTC.

This chain uses TRBV6-1 with TRBJ2-3; perhaps TRBD1 as D (6 bases). The CDR3 runs to 14 residues. Between the trimmed V and J ends, which lost 7 bases and 2 bases, there was a span of 13 bases. Germline lookup yields CDR1 MNHNS and CDR2 SASEGT. CDR3 residues: CASTGQRFTDTQYF. CDR3 sequence (DNA): TGTGCCAGCACTGGACAGCGTTTCACAGATACGCAGTATTTT.

The chain has TRBV15 and TRBJ2-6; D unclear. The CDR3 consists of 17 residues. Trimming took 0 bases from V and 0 from J, leaving 9 bases between them. Per the germline V gene, CDR1 is LNHNV and CDR2 is YYDKDF (reference sequence). The CDR3, as DNA: TGTGCCACCAGCAGAGATTTTAGAAGCTCTGGGGCCAACGTCCTGACTTTC. This translates into CATSRDFRSSGANVLTF.

The V call is TRBV7-9, the J call TRBJ2-1, with 12 bases that match TRBD1. The CDR3 totals 15 residues. CDR1 is SEHNR and CDR2 is FQNEAQ in the germline V gene (reference sequence). J gave up 9 bases and V 1 base, and 4 bases lay outside the gene matches. For the CDR3, the DNA is TGTGCCAGCAGCTTAGACGGGACAGGGGGCCGTGAGCAGTTCTTC. Its translation is CASSLDGTGGREQFF.

The table lists this clonotype with a few counts. V is TRBV6-1 and J is TRBJ1-5; possible D gene TRBD1, 6 bases. The V end was cut by 7 bases, the J end by 0 bases, with 13 bases between. Per the germline V gene, CDR1 is MNHNS and CDR2 is SASEGT. This CDR3 is 15 amino acids long. The CDR3 nucleotides are TGTGCCAGCAATGTGGGGGCTCTTAGCAATCAGCCCCAGCATTTT. Amino acid sequence: CASNVGALSNQPQHF.

This clonotype was recorded a few times. The chain combines TRBV27 with TRBJ2-4; the D gene is possibly TRBD1 (5 bases). Germline V gives CDR1 MNHEY, CDR2 SMNVEV (reference sequence). The CDR3 extends over 14 amino acids. Trimming removed 6 bases at V and 3 bases at J, with 12 bases between. CDR3 sequence: CASSKTGFKNIQYF. As DNA, the CDR3 is TGTGCCAGCAGCAAAACAGGTTTCAAAAACATTCAGTACTTC.

The chain carries TRBV24-1 and TRBJ2-3; possible D gene TRBD2, 5 bases. This CDR3 has 15 amino acids. Trimming cost V 5 bases and J 2 bases, with 13 bases left between them. Germline CDR1 and CDR2: KGHDR and SFDVKD. The CDR3 sequence is CATSAGEFDTDTQYF. CDR3 DNA: TGTGCCACCAGTGCCGGGGAATTTGACACAGATACGCAGTATTTT.

This clonotype has only one observation. V and J are TRBV6-2 or TRBV6-3 and TRBJ1-1; D is perhaps TRBD1 (5 bases). Germline lookup yields CDR1 MNHEY and CDR2 SVGEGT. The CDR3 is 15 residues long. V lost 0 bases, J lost 3 bases, and 11 bases lay in between. CDR3 sequence: CASSYSGRADTEAFF. DNA of the CDR3: TGTGCCAGCAGTTACTCGGGGCGGGCGGACACTGAAGCTTTCTTT.

The chain has TRBV5-4 and TRBJ2-1; no firm D call. Trimming pared 0 bases from V and 8 bases from J, leaving 9 bases between. The CDR3 covers 13 residues. Germline V gives CDR1 SGHNT, CDR2 YYREEE (reference sequence). CDR3 in amino acids: CASSLAPRDEQFF. DNA of the CDR3: TGTGCCAGCAGCTTGGCGCCTAGGGATGAGCAGTTCTTC.

The rearrangement joins TRBV7-2 to TRBJ2-7, with 10 bases fitting TRBD1. This CDR3 is 15 amino acids long. CDR1 SGHTA and CDR2 FQGNSA come from the germline V gene. With 5 bases clipped from V and 3 bases from J, the junction kept 7 bases outside the gene matches. DNA of the CDR3: TGTGCCAGCAGCCCTGGGACAGGGGAATTCTACGAGCAGTACTTC. Encoded protein: CASSPGTGEFYEQYF.

In this sample, this clonotype turned up a few times. The chain links TRBV6-4 to TRBJ1-1, with TRBD1 matching over 11 bases. The CDR3 sequence is 15 residues long. The V gene end was trimmed by 6 bases and the J gene end by 5 bases; junction bases not matched to a gene: 8. The V gene's germline CDR1 is MRHNA and CDR2 SNTAGT. In nucleotides, the CDR3 is TGTGCCAGCAGCACCGGGACAGGGGGAAGTACTGAAGCTTTCTTT. Its protein is CASSTGTGGSTEAFF.